This T cell receptor beta chain is drawn from a study of T cells in women clearing cervical HPV infection. Study at large: With HLA typing for only a few women, HLA confounding remains possible.

The germline CDR1 and CDR2 sequences are SGHRS and YFSETQ. After removal of 7 bases from V and 5 bases from J, the junction contained 8 bases not matched to a gene. The length of the CDR3 is 14 residues. Some clones are missing from TCRdb's copy, which holds only in-frame ones; the method was immunoSEQ multiplex PCR. This listing includes roughly 18,000 clones. Judged by frequency, this clone is hyperexpanded. Sequencing ends 3 residues short of the CDR3 end; the germline J gene provides the rest. What was sequenced was blood buffy coat. The origin of this receptor is a woman aged 18 to 75 with a cervical HPV16 infection that either progressed to CIN3+ or cleared (not recorded which). The V gene is TRBV5-1, the J gene TRBJ1-4; TRBD1 matches at 7 bases. This chain's CDR3 is CASRGQPMNEKLFF. The DNA read from the CDR3 is TGCGCCAGCCGGGGACAGCCTATGAATGAAAAA.